This entry lists 26 T cell receptor beta chains sequenced from one sample in a study of Ad26.COV2.S vaccination and SARS-CoV-2 variants. Clones were sequenced by immunoSEQ multiplex PCR, and TCRdb holds only the in-frame ones, with some missing. The sample shows some 480,000 clones, around nine tenths of them seen only once. Treatment given: approximately 18 received Ad26.COV2.S at low or high dose, single or two shots; 5 received placebo; per-sample allocation not given. Each sample was drawn 63 days after the first injection (of vaccine or placebo). Specimen: peripheral blood, collected in a trial of Ad26.COV2.S vaccine versus placebo. These receptors were taken from a person aged 18 to 59 who received the Ad26.COV2.S COVID-19 vaccine or a placebo.

The chain links TRBV28 to TRBJ1-5; tentative D call: TRBD1 (6 bases). Germline-derived CDR1 and CDR2 are MDHEN and SYDVKM. The CDR3 runs 14 residues. V was cut by 7 bases and J by 4 bases, with 14 bases left in between. The CDR3 nucleotides read TGTGCCAGCACACCACAGGGTGAAAATCAGCCCCAGCATTTT. This gives the protein CASTPQGENQPQHF.

The V gene is TRBV27, the J gene TRBJ2-2, with 9 bases that match TRBD1. Per the germline V gene, CDR1 is MNHEY and CDR2 is SMNVEV (reference sequence). This CDR3 region has 15 residues. V dropped 5 bases and J dropped 4; count of bases not matched to a gene: 5. Here the CDR3 reads CASSPSTGGTGELFF. In nucleotides, the CDR3 is TGTGCCAGCAGTCCCTCGACAGGGGGCACCGGGGAGCTGTTTTTT.

The V call is TRBV4-3, the J call TRBJ2-2; no clear D. This CDR3 has 14 amino acids. CDR1 and CDR2 (germline): LGHNA, YSLEER. The V and J ends lost 4 bases and 3 bases respectively, with 9 bases between them. CDR3 residues: CASSLRGHTGELFF. The CDR3 DNA follows: TGCGCCAGCAGCCTCCGTGGGCACACCGGGGAGCTGTTTTTT.

A single count supports this clone. The chain recombines TRBV6-5 with TRBJ2-7; D gene uncertain. Looked up from germline, CDR1 is MNHEY and CDR2 is SVGAGI. The CDR3 is made up of 12 amino acids. V was trimmed by 8 bases and J by 9 bases, leaving 17 bases between them. CDR3 sequence reads: CASSTAGIAQYF. The CDR3 region has the DNA TGTGCCAGCTCCACTGCCGGTATTGCGCAGTACTTC.

The chain carries TRBV7-2 and TRBJ1-6; no clear D gene. Trimming stripped 5 bases from V and 8 bases from J, with 25 bases between. CDR3 length: 18 amino acids. Germline CDR1 and CDR2: SGHTA and FQGNSA. The CDR3: CASSDVTLGRIQDSPLHF. DNA for the CDR3: TGTGCCAGCAGCGACGTAACTTTGGGCAGGATTCAAGATTCACCCCTCCACTTT.

The CDR3 sequence: CASSPDWGDTQYF. The CDR3 nucleotides read TGCGCCAGCAGCCCCGACTGGGGCGATACGCAGTATTTT. V is TRBV5-1 and J is TRBJ2-3, with a possible D match to TRBD1 (5 bases). Germline V CDR1 and CDR2: SGHRS, YFSETQ. Trimming removed 4 bases from V and 6 bases from J, with 12 bases in between. This CDR3 is built from 13 residues.

The chain links TRBV2 to TRBJ1-3; no reliable D call. The CDR3 runs 14 residues. The ends were cut back, 7 bases at V and 1 base at J, with 11 bases in the middle. Germline CDR1 and CDR2: SNHLY and FYNNEI. The CDR3 DNA sequence: TGTGCCAGCACTCATTATCGATCTGGAAACACCATATATTTT. Its translation is CASTHYRSGNTIYF. Variable domain in full (rest from reference TRBV2 and TRBJ1-3): EPEVTQTPSHQVTQMGQEVILRCVPISNHLYFYWYRQILGQKVEFLVSFYNNEISEKSEIFDDQFSVERPDGSNFTLKIRSTKLEDSAMYFCASTHYRSGNTIYFGEGSWLTVV.

This clone was seen once. The chain combines TRBV27 with TRBJ2-3, with 9 positions matching TRBD1. The CDR3 is 14 residues long. V shed 7 bases and J 1 base; nucleotides not matched to a gene: 3. CDR1 and CDR2 from the germline V gene are MNHEY and SMNVEV (reference sequence). CDR3 region: CASKTGGRTDTQYF. The CDR3 DNA follows: TGTGCCAGCAAAACAGGGGGCCGCACAGATACGCAGTATTTT.

V gene TRBV7-3 combines with J gene TRBJ1-2, with D uncertain. V was pared by 5 bases and J by 6 bases, with 13 bases between. Germline V CDR1 and CDR2: SGHTA, FQGTGA. The CDR3 runs 13 residues. CDR3 amino acids: CASSLTPYDGYTF. CDR3 in DNA: TGTGCCAGCAGCCTCACTCCCTACGATGGCTACACCTTC. Filled out from reference TRBV7-3 and TRBJ1-2, the complete variable domain reads GAGVSQTPSNKVTEKGKYVELRCDPISGHTALYWYRQSLGQGPEFLIYFQGTGAADDSGLPNDRFFAVRPEGSVSTLKIQRTERGDSAVYLCASSLTPYDGYTFGSGTRLTVV.

V usage is TRBV6-5 and J usage is TRBJ1-1; D gene ambiguous. Germline CDR1 and CDR2: MNHEY and SVGAGI. This CDR3 has 14 amino acids. The ends were cut back, 5 bases at V and 5 bases at J, with 15 bases in the middle. The CDR3 is CASSPRRMGTEAFF. The CDR3 nucleotides are TGTGCCAGCAGTCCTAGGAGGATGGGAACTGAAGCTTTCTTT.

The genes are TRBV9 and TRBJ2-2; tentatively, D is TRBD1 (6 bases). Trimming took 6 bases from V and 1 from J, leaving 10 bases between them. CDR1 SGDLS and CDR2 YYNGEE come from the germline V gene. The CDR3 extends over 14 amino acids. The CDR3 here is CASTLGQNTGELFF. The CDR3 DNA is TGTGCCAGCACCTTGGGACAGAACACCGGGGAGCTGTTTTTT.

This clone was recorded once. The V gene is TRBV2, the J gene TRBJ1-4, with D hard to call. This CDR3 is built from 14 residues. Germline loops: CDR1 SNHLY, CDR2 FYNNEI. Trimming removed 8 bases from V and 0 bases from J, with 10 bases in between. CDR3: CASFRRATNEKLFF. DNA of the CDR3: TGTGCCAGCTTTCGACGGGCAACTAATGAAAAACTGTTTTTT.

The V gene is TRBV10-3, the J gene TRBJ1-2, with D perhaps matching TRBD1 (5 bases). The ends were cut back, 2 bases at V and 2 bases at J, with 12 bases in the middle. CDR1 and CDR2 from the germline V gene are ENHRY and SYGVKD. The CDR3 is 15 residues long. As DNA, the CDR3 is TGTGCCATCAGTGAGACCGGGACGTCCAACTATGGCTACACCTTC. Translated: CAISETGTSNYGYTF.

The rearrangement links TRBV28 to TRBJ1-2; TRBD1 is a possible D gene (6 bases). V dropped 7 bases and J dropped 4 bases, with 19 bases sitting between them. The length of the CDR3 is 15 residues. Germline V gene sequence: CDR1 MDHEN, CDR2 SYDVKM. The CDR3 region has the DNA TGTGCCAGCACCGGAGGTGAAACAGGGTTCTATGGCTACACCTTC. It yields the protein CASTGGETGFYGYTF.

J is TRBJ2-7 and V is TRBV29-1; perhaps TRBD2 as D (6 bases). Looked up from germline, CDR1 is SQVTM and CDR2 is ANQGSEA. Trimming cost V 4 bases and J 3 bases, with 13 bases left between them. The CDR3 runs 13 residues. For the CDR3, the DNA is TGCAGCGTTGGCCCGGAGGGGCTCTACGAGCAGTACTTC. The encoded protein is CSVGPEGLYEQYF.

Of note for this clone: This may arise from a read error, as a much more abundant clone is one base away. The rearrangement joins TRBV5-8 to TRBJ2-7; D might be TRBD1 (5 bases). Trimming cost V 4 bases and J 5 bases, with 10 bases left between them. The CDR3 runs to 12 residues. Germline loops: CDR1 SGHTS, CDR2 YDEGEE. The CDR3 protein is CASSPPGNEQYF. The CDR3 coding sequence is TGTGCCAGCAGCCCTCCAGGGAACGAGCAGTACTTC.

CDR3 in DNA: TGTGCCAGCAGCGTAGGCCGCCCGAACACCGGGGAGCTGTTTTTT. Its translation: CASSVGRPNTGELFF. J is TRBJ2-2 and V is TRBV9, with unresolved D. This CDR3 is built from 15 residues. The germline CDR1 and CDR2 sequences are SGDLS and YYNGEE. V was clipped by 0 bases and J by 0 bases, with 6 bases between them.

The rearrangement joins TRBV7-2 to TRBJ2-2; 10 bases are shared with TRBD2. The germline gives CDR1 SGHTA, CDR2 FQGNSA. V lost 6 bases and J lost 8; bases outside the gene matches: 6. The CDR3 covers 14 residues. CDR3 nucleotide sequence: TGTGCCAGCAGGACGAGCGGGAGGGCGGGGGAGCTGTTTTTT. Its protein is CASRTSGRAGELFF.

Here the CDR3 DNA reads TGTGCCAGCACTACCGAGGGGGGAGGGGCCAACGTCCTGACTTTC. Amino acid sequence: CASTTEGGGANVLTF. This sequence joins TRBV6-5 and TRBJ2-6, with D tentatively TRBD1 or TRBD2 (6 bases each). The CDR3 totals 15 residues. Between the trimmed V and J ends, which lost 7 bases and 4 bases, there was a span of 14 bases. Germline values: CDR1 MNHEY, CDR2 SVGAGI.

V and J are TRBV11-2 and TRBJ2-2; 8 bases are a match to TRBD1. This CDR3 spans 14 amino acids. Germline CDR1 is SGHAT and CDR2 is FQNNGV. J gave up 7 bases and V 1 base, and 2 bases lay outside the gene matches. CDR3 loop: CASSLVGQGGELFF. The CDR3 DNA is TGTGCCAGCAGCTTAGTAGGACAGGGCGGGGAGCTGTTTTTT.

The chain uses TRBV13 and TRBJ2-5; D remains ambiguous. Looked up from germline, CDR1 is PRHDT and CDR2 is FYEKMQ (reference sequence). The CDR3 runs 12 residues. The germline V and J ends were trimmed by 6 bases and 5 bases, with 10 bases remaining between them. The CDR3, as DNA: TGTGCCAGCAGTCTCTCGTCGGAGACCCAGTACTTC. It translates to CASSLSSETQYF.

The CDR3 DNA sequence: TGTGCCAGCAGTTTCGTTGAGGGAAGCACTGAAGCTTTCTTT. Residues: CASSFVEGSTEAFF. This chain joins TRBV27 and TRBJ1-1; no firm D call. This CDR3 contains 14 residues. Looked up from germline, CDR1 is MNHEY and CDR2 is SMNVEV (reference sequence). Trimming left V 3 bases short and J 4 bases short, with 12 bases between.

A single count supports this clone. The CDR3 bases are TGCGCCAGCAGCTTGGCACCCGGCGACGTTCGGGCCCAGTACTTC. Amino acid sequence: CASSLAPGDVRAQYF. This chain connects TRBV5-1 to TRBJ2-5; D gene ambiguous. The CDR3 is 15 residues long. V was trimmed by 0 bases and J by 9 bases, leaving 18 bases between them. CDR1 SGHRS and CDR2 YFSETQ come from the germline V gene.

V is TRBV12-3 or TRBV12-4 and J is TRBJ1-1, with D unresolved. Trimming left V 7 bases short and J 8 bases short, with 11 bases between. The CDR3 spans 11 residues. CDR3 nucleotide sequence: TGTGCCAGCAACGAAAACAGAGAAGCTTTCTTT. Its translation is CASNENREAFF.

The rearrangement links TRBV5-6 to TRBJ2-1; TRBD2 agrees at 9 bases. This CDR3 is built from 16 residues. Losses at the gene ends were 4 bases for V and 4 bases for J; bases not matched to a gene: 9. From germline, CDR1 is SGHDT and CDR2 YYEEEE. The CDR3 nucleotides are TGTGCCAGCAGCACTTTAGCGGGAGTTGGGTACAATGAGCAGTTCTTC. Its translation is CASSTLAGVGYNEQFF.

This chain connects TRBV19 to TRBJ2-5, with 10 bases matching TRBD1. The germline V gene has CDR1 LNHDA and CDR2 SQIVND (reference sequence). The CDR3 consists of 15 residues. The V segment lost 6 bases and the J segment 4 bases; nucleotides outside the gene matches: 8. The DNA of the CDR3 is TGTGCCAGTAGGAAGGGACAGGGGACGGGAGAGACCCAGTACTTC. It translates to CASRKGQGTGETQYF.